This passage covers 17 T cell receptor beta chains from one sample sequenced in a study of vaccination effects on CD4 cells after COVID-19. Antigens for these TCRs are unknown. This table comes from immunoSEQ multiplex PCR, and its TCRdb copy is limited to in-frame clones, with some not included. This repertoire shows tens of thousands of clones, around 74% found once; its top ten account for more than 12%. It was after roughly ten days of culture that CD4+ T cells were isolated. Everyone in the study got two shots of either the BNT162b2 or mRNA-1273 vaccine. The sequences come from CD4+ T cells from PBMCs cultured without peptide, collected after COVID-19 vaccination. These TCRs come from a human donor who received a COVID-19 vaccine.

This clone was found a few times. V gene TRBV5-1 combines with J gene TRBJ1-6; 12 nucleotides agree with TRBD1. V lost 4 bases and J lost 7; bases outside the gene matches: 6. Germline-derived CDR1 and CDR2 are SGHRS and YFSETQ. The CDR3 contains 16 residues. The CDR3 here is CASSPGTGGWNSPLHF. The CDR3 nucleotides read TGCGCCAGCAGCCCAGGGACAGGGGGCTGGAATTCACCCCTCCACTTT.

V gene TRBV7-6 combines with J gene TRBJ2-2; D tentatively reads TRBD1 or TRBD2 (5 bases each). The germline CDR1 and CDR2 sequences are SGHVS and FNYEAQ. CDR3 length: 16 amino acids. V was shortened by 1 base and J by 10 bases, with 19 bases between the two germline ends. As DNA, the CDR3 is TGTGCCAGCAGCTTAGATCCGGGACGGCTGGGGACGGAGCTGTTTTTT. Its translation is CASSLDPGRLGTELFF.

The chain employs TRBV6-5 and TRBJ1-2; D not resolved. With 5 bases removed from V and 4 bases from J, the gap between germline ends came to 14 bases. This CDR3 spans 14 amino acids. CDR1 is MNHEY and CDR2 is SVGAGI in the germline V gene. CDR3 sequence reads: CASSRSTELYGYTF. As DNA, the CDR3 is TGTGCCAGCAGTCGGTCAACCGAGCTCTATGGCTACACCTTC.

The chain has TRBV28 and TRBJ1-1, with 10 bases identical to TRBD1. CDR1 is MDHEN and CDR2 is SYDVKM in the germline V gene. The V gene end was trimmed by 5 bases and the J gene end by 1 base; junction bases not matched to a gene: 7. This CDR3 is 16 amino acids long. CDR3: CASSPTGGAGNTEAFF. CDR3 DNA: TGTGCCAGCAGTCCGACAGGGGGCGCGGGGAACACTGAAGCTTTCTTT.

This clone turned up a few times. The CDR3 DNA follows: TGTGCCAGCAGTGAAGAGACAGGGGGCTACGAGCAGTACTTC. Protein sequence: CASSEETGGYEQYF. The chain joins TRBV25-1 to TRBJ2-7, with TRBD1 identical over 9 bases. This CDR3 has 14 residues. Germline V gene data show CDR1 as MGHDK and CDR2 as SYGVNS. After removal of 2 bases from V and 3 bases from J, the junction contained 2 bases not matched to a gene.

The chain couples TRBV11-2 to TRBJ2-7; no reliable D call. Germline V gene lookup returns CDR1 SGHAT and CDR2 FQNNGV. V dropped 3 bases and J dropped 2 bases, with 14 bases sitting between them. The CDR3 extends over 15 amino acids. In DNA, the CDR3 is TGTGCCAGCAGCTTCAGCCGTGACTTCCCCTACGAGCAGTACTTC. The encoded protein is CASSFSRDFPYEQYF.

The chain couples TRBV30 to TRBJ2-1; D is unresolved. CDR1 and CDR2 (germline): GTSNPN, SVGIG (reference sequence). The CDR3 spans 12 residues. The V gene lost 4 bases and the J gene lost 7 bases, with 11 bases spanning the gap. The CDR3 DNA is TGTGCCTGGATGCCGGGTTTGAATGAGCAGTTCTTC. As protein: CAWMPGLNEQFF.

V and J are TRBV10-3 and TRBJ1-6; D perhaps matches TRBD1 (5 bases). The ends were cut back, 8 bases at V and 8 bases at J, with 19 bases in the middle. Germline CDR1 ENHRY, CDR2 SYGVKD. The CDR3 has 15 residues. CDR3 sequence reads: CAIRGREGTDSPLHF. DNA of the CDR3: TGTGCCATCCGGGGGAGGGAAGGAACTGATTCACCCCTCCACTTT.

The rearrangement uses TRBV4-3 and TRBJ2-2, with TRBD2 as a possible D gene (6 bases). Germline V lookup: CDR1 LGHNA, CDR2 YSLEER. Trimming stripped 0 bases from V and 4 bases from J, with 9 bases between. The CDR3 contains 15 residues. The CDR3 nucleotides read TGCGCCAGCAGCCAAGAAGGGACTCCCACCGGGGAGCTGTTTTTT. This encodes CASSQEGTPTGELFF.

This chain uses TRBV19 with TRBJ1-1; 10 positions match TRBD1. The V gene end was trimmed by 3 bases and the J gene end by 4 bases; junction bases not matched to a gene: 5. CDR1 and CDR2 (germline): LNHDA, SQIVND (reference sequence). This CDR3 is 15 amino acids long. The CDR3 nucleotides read TGTGCCAGTAGTATGCGGGACAGGGGAAGCACTGAAGCTTTCTTT. Translation gives CASSMRDRGSTEAFF.

The chain carries TRBV18 and TRBJ1-1; D possibly corresponds to TRBD1 (6 bases). V gave up 3 bases and J gave up 4 bases, with 9 bases separating them. The CDR3 has 13 residues. Germline V lookup: CDR1 KGHSH, CDR2 LQKENI. CDR3 region: CASSPEQGTEAFF. The CDR3 region has the DNA TGTGCCAGCTCACCGGAACAGGGCACTGAAGCTTTCTTT.

The chain employs TRBV12-5 and TRBJ2-7; TRBD1 matches at 7 bases. The CDR3 is made up of 14 amino acids. J lost 4 bases, V lost 5 bases, and 8 bases had no gene match. Germline V gene sequence: CDR1 LGHNT, CDR2 FRNRAP. The CDR3 here is CASGRDSSTYEQYF. CDR3 nucleotides: TGTGCTAGTGGTCGGGACAGCTCCACATACGAGCAGTACTTC.

The rearrangement joins TRBV5-1 to TRBJ2-7; D is possibly TRBD1 or TRBD2 (5 bases each). Trimming shortened V by 1 base and J by 1 base, and 18 bases separated the two germline ends. This CDR3 is 17 amino acids long. CDR1 is SGHRS and CDR2 is YFSETQ in the germline V gene. In DNA form, the CDR3 reads TGCGCCAGCAGCTTGCCCTCATTCAGGGACGAGTCCTACGAGCAGTACTTC. Translating it yields CASSLPSFRDESYEQYF. Full variable domain (remainder filled in from reference TRBV5-1 and TRBJ2-7): KAGVTQTPRYLIKTRGQQVTLSCSPISGHRSVSWYQQTPGQGLQFLFEYFSETQRNKGNFPGRFSGRQFSNSRSEMNVSTLELGDSALYLCASSLPSFRDESYEQYFGPGTRLTVT.

The chain joins TRBV4-2 to TRBJ2-5, with unresolved D. This CDR3 is 15 amino acids long. The germline gives CDR1 LGHNA, CDR2 YNFKEQ. Trimming stripped 0 bases from V and 4 bases from J, with 12 bases between. CDR3 amino acids: CASSQDGSTSETQYF. The CDR3 DNA reads TGTGCCAGCAGCCAAGATGGGTCGACTTCAGAGACCCAGTACTTC.

This clone has a handful of counts. V gene TRBV6-2 or TRBV6-3 combines with J gene TRBJ2-5, with 9 nucleotides matching TRBD2. CDR1 and CDR2 (germline): MNHEY, SVGEGT. There are 15 residues in the CDR3. V gave up 2 bases and J gave up 9 bases; unmatched junction bases: 10. The CDR3 protein is CASSYPVRGGGAQYF. DNA of the CDR3: TGTGCCAGCAGTTACCCCGTGCGGGGGGGCGGGGCCCAGTACTTC.

Only one count was recorded for this clone. The chain carries TRBV5-1 and TRBJ2-2, with TRBD2 as a possible D gene (6 bases). The V end was cut by 0 bases, the J end by 0 bases, with 6 bases between. The CDR3 covers 15 residues. CDR1 and CDR2 from the germline V gene are SGHRS and YFSETQ. Written as DNA, the CDR3 is TGCGCCAGCAGCTTGGGGACTACGAACACCGGGGAGCTGTTTTTT. Amino acid sequence: CASSLGTTNTGELFF.

A single count supports this clone. The chain joins TRBV7-9 to TRBJ1-6, with 7 bases lining up with TRBD1. The V gene end was trimmed by 5 bases and the J gene end by 14 bases; junction bases not matched to a gene: 6. The CDR3 is made up of 12 amino acids. Germline CDR1 and CDR2: SEHNR and FQNEAQ (reference sequence). CDR3 DNA: TGTGCCAGCAGCCAGGGGGGTTCGGCCCTCCACTTT. Translating gives CASSQGGSALHF.